Listed below are T cell receptor beta chains from one sample, sequenced in a study of T cells in localized non-small cell lung cancer. Method: immunoSEQ multiplex PCR; TCRdb's copy keeps in-frame clones and lacks some. This table has approximately 22,000 clones, roughly 89% appearing once. The sample was peripheral blood, taken before any cancer treatment. The receptors here all came from a male donor at least 60 years old with stage I squamous cell lung carcinoma. CDR3s include the opening cysteine and the closing phenylalanine or tryptophan.

TRBV5-4 | CASSQDGSSGANEQYF
TRBV5-5 | CASSLGYNSYEQYF
TRBV12-5 | CASAKGLAGGEETQYF
TRBV29-1 | CSAGWFGEKLFF
TRBV25-1 | CASSEYRGLKTEAFF
TRBV6-1 | CASSERQASTNEKLFF
TRBV19 | CASQEGTLGGSNQPQHF
TRBV28 | CASLSRSDYGYTF
TRBV28 | CASSGDRDYGYTF
TRBV19 | CASNPTGSYGYTF
TRBV9 | CASSVGEINNEQFF
TRBV6-1 | CASKLVGTGELFF
TRBV18 | CASSPRADGNTEAFF
TRBV19 | CASSIEGNTEAFF
TRBV20-1 | CSADSTDTQYF
TRBV29-1 | CSVASGDGNTEAFF
TRBV6-1 | CASSESGYQPQHF
TRBV6-5 | CASSYLRPASQETQYF
TRBV30 | CAWSPGTSGYSPYNEQFF
TRBV7-3 | CASSLEAGGPYEQYF
TRBV5-4 | CASSPMGGGGEQFF
TRBV4-1 | CASSPYQTGRAEAFF
TRBV19 | CASSFGNMGTDTQYF
TRBV28 | CASSFSGGANVLTF
TRBV5-1 | CASSPQGSGNTIYF
TRBV29-1 | CSADRGNWGYTF
TRBV12-5 | CASGLANINRVRTDTQYF
TRBV7-3 | CASTATGSQADTQYF
TRBV27 | CASSKSGGNYGYTF
TRBV29-1 | CSVEDLSSYGYTF
TRBV7-9 | CASSLEMAGQAFF
TRBV21-1 | CASSKCGPDGKHSYEQYF
TRBV27 | CASSKDTNQPQHF
TRBV7-2 | CASSLDGSSYEQYF
TRBV5-4 | CASSPGGKSSYEQYF
TRBV28 | CASSSVGQGYTEAFF
TRBV27 | CASSLGQGSYNSPLHF
TRBV19 | CACSRGTTEAFF
TRBV9 | CASSGAAQGAEAFF
TRBV19 | CASSMSFGGGMNTEAFF
TRBV19 | CASYVNYGYTF
TRBV18 | CASSHGDRPSSYEQYF
TRBV7-3 | CASSLQGTSSGNTIYF
TRBV5-6 | CASSVDPLATQYF